This T cell receptor beta chain is from a study of a mutant IDH1 vaccine in newly diagnosed glioma. Study in general: Vaccination began 4-6 weeks post radiotherapy alone, or with temozolomide cycles. The sex distribution of treated patients was approximately 62% male and around 38% female, with a mean age of 40.4 years.

The assay was immunoSEQ multiplex PCR, and TCRdb's table has in-frame clones only and misses some. The top ten hold about 4.8% of the sample, which has tens of thousands of clones, roughly 61% seen once. Noted time point: week 47, end of study. In the vaccine, a single dose held 300 ug of the mutant IDH1 20-mer peptide, along with topical imiquimod. This clone was seen a few times. The antigen is undetermined. Losses at the gene ends were 8 bases for V and 3 bases for J; bases not matched to a gene: 8. Germline V CDR1 and CDR2: SGHVS, FQNEAQ. The CDR3 is made up of 15 amino acids. Sequencing was performed on peripheral blood mononuclear cells (PBMCs), taken from a glioma patient whose treatment included an IDH1 peptide vaccine. The clonotype was recovered from a middle-aged man with glioma. Some clones in this sample may be carry-over from other donors' samples. The chain links TRBV7-8 to TRBJ2-5; TRBD1 matches 11 bases. The CDR3 protein is CASSWTGGREETQYF. The CDR3 DNA is TGTGCCAGCTCCTGGACAGGGGGCCGGGAAGAGACCCAGTACTTC.